This T cell receptor beta chain was captured in a study of T-cell reconstitution after alpha-beta-depleted transplantation in children. Study-wide points: Reports say that about two months after transplant, the alpha-beta T cells came out of several hundred graft clones that had expanded.

This CDR3 is built from 15 residues. Germline CDR1 is MGHRA and CDR2 is YSYEKL. Trimming shortened V by 3 bases and J by 4 bases, and 13 bases separated the two germline ends. About this clonotype: Its specificity is unknown.

Construction of the TCRbeta library involved unique molecular identifiers. One entry per CDR3 protein results from TCRdb running MiXCR on the PCR reads. This table has about 1,000,000 distinct CDR3 sequences, under 30% appearing once. This chain links TRBV4-1 with TRBJ2-1, with D perhaps TRBD2 (6 bases). The source is a boy less than two years old who had a stem cell transplant for SCID, so the T cells may come from the graft donor. The sample in question was PBMCs, mostly from graft donor cells, obtained 360 days after TCRalphabeta/CD19-depleted stem cell transplant. The CDR3 bases are TGCGCCAGCAGCCAGGGGGGTGACGATTACAATGAGCAGTTCTTC. Translation gives CASSQGGDDYNEQFF.